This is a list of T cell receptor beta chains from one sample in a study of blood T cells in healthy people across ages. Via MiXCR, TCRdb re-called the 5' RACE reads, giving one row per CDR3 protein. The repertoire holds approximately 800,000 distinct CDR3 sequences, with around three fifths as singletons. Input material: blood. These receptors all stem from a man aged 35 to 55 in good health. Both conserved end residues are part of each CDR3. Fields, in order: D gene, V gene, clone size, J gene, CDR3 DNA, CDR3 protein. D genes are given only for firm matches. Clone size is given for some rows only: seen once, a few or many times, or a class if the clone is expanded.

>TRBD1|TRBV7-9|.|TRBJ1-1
TGTGCCAGCAGCTTGACAGGGTTTTATACTGAAGCTTTCTTT
CASSLTGFYTEAFF
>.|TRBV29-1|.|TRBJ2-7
TGCAGCGTTCGACGGGACCCCTACGAGCAGTACTTC
CSVRRDPYEQYF
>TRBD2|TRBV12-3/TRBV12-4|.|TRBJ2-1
TGTGCCAGCAGACGGTGGACTAGCGGGGGGGCGATGGGCGATGAGCAGTTCTTC
CASRRWTSGGAMGDEQFF
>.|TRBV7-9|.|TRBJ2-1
TGTGCCAGCAGCTTAGTAGGGGCAGGGTCCTACAATGAGCAGTTCTTC
CASSLVGAGSYNEQFF
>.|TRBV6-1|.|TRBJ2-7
TGTGCCAGCAGTGAAGCGCTTCAGGGACTTTCCTACGAGCAGTACTTC
CASSEALQGLSYEQYF
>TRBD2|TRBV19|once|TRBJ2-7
TGTGCCAGCCAGGCGGGGGCCTACGAGCAGTACTTC
CASQAGAYEQYF
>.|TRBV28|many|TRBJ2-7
TGTGCCAGCAGTCTCCGAGGTTACGAGCAGTACTTC
CASSLRGYEQYF
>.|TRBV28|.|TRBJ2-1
TGTGCCAGCAGCTCTCCCCTTACACCGAAGATGGAGCAGTTCTTC
CASSSPLTPKMEQFF
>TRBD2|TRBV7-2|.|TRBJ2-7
TGTGCCAGCAGCTTAGCGATCGCGGGAGGCTCCTACGAGCAGTACTTC
CASSLAIAGGSYEQYF
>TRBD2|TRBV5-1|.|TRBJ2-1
TGCGCCAGCAGCTTGGGGCGTACTAGCGGGAGGGCCCATGAGCAGTTCTTC
CASSLGRTSGRAHEQFF
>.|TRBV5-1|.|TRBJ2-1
TGCGCCAGCAGCTTGGATGGGAGCTCCTACGATGAGCAGTTCTTC
CASSLDGSSYDEQFF
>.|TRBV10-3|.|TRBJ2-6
TGTGCCATCAGTGAATTGCAGGGGAACTCTGGGGCCAACGTCCTGACTTTC
CAISELQGNSGANVLTF
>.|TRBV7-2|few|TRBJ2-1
TGTGCCAGCAGCTTAGTTATCTACAATGAGCAGTTCTTC
CASSLVIYNEQFF
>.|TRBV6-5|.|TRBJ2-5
TGTGCCACCATGAGCGGGCGAGGCAGGGGTGAGCAGTACTTC
CATMSGRGRGEQYF
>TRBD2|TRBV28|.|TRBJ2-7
TGTGCCAGCAGTCCGTGGACTAGCGGGACCTCTGTCGAGCAGTACTTC
CASSPWTSGTSVEQYF
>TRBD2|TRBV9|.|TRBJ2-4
TGTGCCAGCAGCGCGGGGGGGGGCAAAAACATTCAGTACTTC
CASSAGGGKNIQYF
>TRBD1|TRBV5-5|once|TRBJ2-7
TGTGCCAGCAGCTTGGTCCCTACAACAGGGGATCCTTACGAGCAGTACTTC
CASSLVPTTGDPYEQYF
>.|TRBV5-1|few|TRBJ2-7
TGCGCCAGCAGCTTCAAGGGGGACTCCGAGCAGTACTTC
CASSFKGDSEQYF
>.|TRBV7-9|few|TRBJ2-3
TGTGCCAGCAGCCAAGTCGGGACACCTAAGACCGATACGCAGTATTTT
CASSQVGTPKTDTQYF
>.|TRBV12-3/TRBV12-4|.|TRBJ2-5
TGTGCCAGCAGTTTAGCAGGCAGGGAGGTTGGCGGTCCCGATCTGGAAACCCAGTACTTC
CASSLAGREVGGPDLETQYF
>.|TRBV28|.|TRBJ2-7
.
CASSSSGLARRGEQFF
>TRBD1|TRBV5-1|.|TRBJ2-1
TGCGCCAGCAGCTTGGCCGGGACAGCCTCCTACAATGAGCAGTTCTTC
CASSLAGTASYNEQFF
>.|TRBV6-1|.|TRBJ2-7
TGTGCCAGCAGTGAAGGGGCTAGCGCGTCGTACTTC
CASSEGASASYF
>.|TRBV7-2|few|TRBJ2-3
TGTGCCAGGGCTTCTAAATTGGACTACGCTATCACAGATACGCAGTATTTT
CARASKLDYAITDTQYF
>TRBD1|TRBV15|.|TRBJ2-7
TGTGCCACCAGGACGACAGGGGGCTTCTACGAGCAGTACTTC
CATRTTGGFYEQYF
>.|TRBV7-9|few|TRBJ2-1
TGTGCCAGCAGCTTACTTACCAACTACAATGAGCAGTTCTTC
CASSLLTNYNEQFF
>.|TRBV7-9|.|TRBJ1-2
TGTGCCAGCAGCCCTGGGTCCCTCTATGGCTACACCTTC
CASSPGSLYGYTF
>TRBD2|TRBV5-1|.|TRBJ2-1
TGCGCCAGCAGCTTGGCCCCGGGGGGGCCCTACAATGAGCAGTTCTTC
CASSLAPGGPYNEQFF
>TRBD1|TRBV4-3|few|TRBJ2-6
TGCGCCAGCAGCCAACACAGGGGTATGAGCTCTGGGGCCAACGTCCTGACTTTC
CASSQHRGMSSGANVLTF
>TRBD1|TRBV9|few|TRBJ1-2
TGTGCCAGCAGCGCCGAGGGGGCGTTCGGCTACACCTTC
CASSAEGAFGYTF
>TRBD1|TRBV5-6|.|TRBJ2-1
TGTGCCAGCAGCTGGGACAGGGGGCGATCCTACAATGAGCAGTTCTTC
CASSWDRGRSYNEQFF
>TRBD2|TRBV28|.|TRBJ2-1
TGTGCCAGCAGCTCAGGGACTAGCGGACTTTACAATGAGCAGTTCTTC
CASSSGTSGLYNEQFF
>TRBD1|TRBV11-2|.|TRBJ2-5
TGTGCCAGCAGCTTAGGGACAGGGGGCTTCGAGACCCAGTACTTC
CASSLGTGGFETQYF
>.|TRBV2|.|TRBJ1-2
TGTGCCAGCAGGGAAAGTCGAGACTATGGCTACACCTTC
CASRESRDYGYTF
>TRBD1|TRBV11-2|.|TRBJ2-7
TGTGCCAGCAGCTTTGGGACAGGGGAAAAGCAGTACTTC
CASSFGTGEKQYF
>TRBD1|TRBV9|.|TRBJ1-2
TGTGCCAGCAGCGTTCTACAGGGGAACTATGGCTACACCTTC
CASSVLQGNYGYTF
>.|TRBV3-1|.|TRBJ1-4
TGTGCCAGCAGCGCGGACAGTTATAATGAAAAACTGTTTTTT
CASSADSYNEKLFF
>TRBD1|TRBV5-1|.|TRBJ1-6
TGCGCCAGCAGCCCGGGACAGGAAGGTTCACCCCTCCACTTT
CASSPGQEGSPLHF
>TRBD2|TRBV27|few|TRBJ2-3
TGTGCCAGCAGTTTCCACGCCCCCCCTAGCGGGACAGCAGATACGCAGTATTTT
CASSFHAPPSGTADTQYF
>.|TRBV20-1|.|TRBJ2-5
TGCAGTGCTAGAACAGGTGGATCAGAGACCCAGTACTTC
CSARTGGSETQYF
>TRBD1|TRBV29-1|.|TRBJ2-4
TGCAGCGCAAGGCAAGGACAGGGGGAGAGAAACATTCAGTACTTC
CSARQGQGERNIQYF
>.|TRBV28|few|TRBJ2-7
TGTGCCAGCAGTTTAGACTTAAGGGGCGAGCAGTACTTC
CASSLDLRGEQYF
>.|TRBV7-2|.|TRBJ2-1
TGTGCCAGCAGCTTAGAAAGGTCCGATGAGCAGTTCTTC
CASSLERSDEQFF
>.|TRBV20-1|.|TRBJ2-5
TGCAGTGCTAGAGCCCAGGGAGGGACCCAGTACTTC
CSARAQGGTQYF
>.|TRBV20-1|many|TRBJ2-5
TGCAGTGCTAGAGAGGTGAACCAAGAGACCCAGTACTTC
CSAREVNQETQYF